The T cell receptor (beta chain) under discussion was sequenced for a study of control samples from healthy donors and cancer patients. Generated by immunoSEQ multiplex PCR, the TCRdb table keeps only in-frame clones and is missing some. The sample lists about 130,000 clones; over 80% were seen once. The CDR3 loop spans 18 amino acids. Germline V lookup: CDR1 ENHRY, CDR2 SYGVKD. Unmatched junction bases numbered 19, after V lost 4 bases and J lost 9 bases. The TCR was taken from a man at least 80 years old with head and neck cancer. This chain connects TRBV10-3 to TRBJ2-1; 9 nucleotides line up with TRBD2. The sample taken for sequencing was PBMCs. The chain's CDR3 is CAISGHYGGRVERVEQFF. In DNA, the CDR3 is TGTGCCATCAGTGGGCATTATGGCGGGAGGGTTGAGCGTGTTGAGCAGTTCTTC.